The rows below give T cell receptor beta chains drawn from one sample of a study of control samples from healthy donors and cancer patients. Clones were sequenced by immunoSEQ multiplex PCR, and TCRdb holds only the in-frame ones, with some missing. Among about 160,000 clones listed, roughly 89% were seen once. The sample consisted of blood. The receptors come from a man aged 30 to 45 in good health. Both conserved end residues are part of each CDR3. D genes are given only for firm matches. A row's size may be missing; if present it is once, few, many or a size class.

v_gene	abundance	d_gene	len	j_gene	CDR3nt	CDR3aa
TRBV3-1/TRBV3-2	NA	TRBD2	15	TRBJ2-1	TGTGCCAGCAGCCCCTCCCGGACTAGCCGCGGCGAGCAGTTCTTC	CASSPSRTSRGEQFF
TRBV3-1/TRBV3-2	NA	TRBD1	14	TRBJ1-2	TGTGCCAGCAGCCTGGAGGGGGCGGCCGGCGGCTACACCTTC	CASSLEGAAGGYTF
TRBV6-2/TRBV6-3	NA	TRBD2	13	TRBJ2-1	TGTGCCAGCAGCGAGCGGGAGGCCCAGGAGCAGTTCTTC	CASSEREAQEQFF
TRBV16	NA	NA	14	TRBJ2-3	TGTGCCAGCAGCCAAGAACTTTACACAGATACGCAGTATTTT	CASSQELYTDTQYF
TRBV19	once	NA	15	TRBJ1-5	TGTGCCAGTAACGACGACGGGGGCGCAGGTCAGCCCCAGCATTTT	CASNDDGGAGQPQHF
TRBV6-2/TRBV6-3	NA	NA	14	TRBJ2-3	TGTGCCAGCAGCCGCACAGTTACCACAGATACGCAGTATTTT	CASSRTVTTDTQYF
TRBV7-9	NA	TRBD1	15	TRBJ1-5	TGTGCCAGCAGCTATTGGGACAGGGGGGATCAGCCCCAGCATTTT	CASSYWDRGDQPQHF
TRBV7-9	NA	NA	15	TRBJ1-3	TGTGCCAGCAGCTCCAGATACCGGCCTGGAAACACCATATATTTT	CASSSRYRPGNTIYF
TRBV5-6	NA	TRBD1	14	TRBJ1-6	TGTGCCAGCTCCCCGGGACAGCATAATTCACCCCTCCACTTT	CASSPGQHNSPLHF
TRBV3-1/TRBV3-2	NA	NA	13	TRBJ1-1	TGTGCCAGCAGCCAAGATCGGAACACTGAAGCTTTCTTT	CASSQDRNTEAFF
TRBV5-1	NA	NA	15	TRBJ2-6	TGCGCCAGCAGCTTGGATTTCTCTGGGGCCAACGTCCTGACTTTC	CASSLDFSGANVLTF
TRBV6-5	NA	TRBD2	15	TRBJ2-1	TGTGCCAGCAGTTTCACTAGCGGGGGGGGCAATGAGCAGTTCTTC	CASSFTSGGGNEQFF
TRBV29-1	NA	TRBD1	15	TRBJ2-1	TGCAGCGTTGTATTGAAGACAGGGGTTGCCAATGAGCAGTTCTTC	CSVVLKTGVANEQFF
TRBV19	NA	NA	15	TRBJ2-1	TGTGCCAGTGGTCGGGGAGTCGACTCCTACAATGAGCAGTTCTTC	CASGRGVDSYNEQFF
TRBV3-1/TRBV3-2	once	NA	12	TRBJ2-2	TGTGCCAGCAGCCAAAGGGTCGGGGAGCTGTTTTTT	CASSQRVGELFF
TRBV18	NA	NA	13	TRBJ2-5	TGTGCCAGCTCACCCATCAGCGGGGAGACCCAGTACTTC	CASSPISGETQYF
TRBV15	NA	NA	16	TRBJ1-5	TGTGCCACCAGCCTTAACCGGGCGAATAGCAATCAGCCCCAGCATTTT	CATSLNRANSNQPQHF
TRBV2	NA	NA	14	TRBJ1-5	TGTGCCAGCAAGAGGGTAGGGGTGGATCAGCCCCAGCATTTT	CASKRVGVDQPQHF
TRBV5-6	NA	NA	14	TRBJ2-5	TGTGCCAGCAGCCCACGAGTTTTACGCGAGACCCAGTACTTC	CASSPRVLRETQYF
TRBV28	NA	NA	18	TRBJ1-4	TGTGCCAGCAGTTTCGGAGGGGGGACATTTCGAACTAATGAAAAACTGTTTTTT	CASSFGGGTFRTNEKLFF
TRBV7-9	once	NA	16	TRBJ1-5	TGTGCCAGCAGCCCCCTGGGGAGGACAGATCAACAGCCCCAGCATTTT	CASSPLGRTDQQPQHF
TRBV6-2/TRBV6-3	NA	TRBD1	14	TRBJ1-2	TGTGCCAGCAGTTACTTCCCCGGGACAGCGGGCTACACCTTC	CASSYFPGTAGYTF
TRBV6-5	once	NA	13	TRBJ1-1	TGTGCCAGCAGTTACTCGATGAACACTGAAGCTTTCTTT	CASSYSMNTEAFF
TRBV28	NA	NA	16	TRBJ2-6	TGTGCCAGCCGGGTCCTCGGGAACTCTGGGGCCAACGTCCTGACTTTC	CASRVLGNSGANVLTF
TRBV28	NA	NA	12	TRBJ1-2	TGTGCCATTCCTGCAGTCCGGGGAGGCTACACCTTC	CAIPAVRGGYTF
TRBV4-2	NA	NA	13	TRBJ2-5	TGTGCCAGCAGCCAAGGAGGGCCAGTAGGCCAGTACTTC	CASSQGGPVGQYF
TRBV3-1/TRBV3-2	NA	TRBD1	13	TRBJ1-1	TGTGCCAGCAGCCAAGAGGTGGACAGGGCAGCTTTCTTT	CASSQEVDRAAFF
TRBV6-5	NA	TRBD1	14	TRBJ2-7	TGTGCCAGCAGTTACCGGGACAGGACTTACGAGCAGTACTTC	CASSYRDRTYEQYF
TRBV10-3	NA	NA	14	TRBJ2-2	TGTGCCATCACCCCGGGGAGGAACACCGGGGAGCTGTTTTTT	CAITPGRNTGELFF
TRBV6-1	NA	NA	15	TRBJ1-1	TGTGCCACCAGCGAAACGGCGGGGGTCCCCACTGAAGCTTTCTTT	CATSETAGVPTEAFF
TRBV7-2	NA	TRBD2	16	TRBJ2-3	TGTGCCAGCAGCACTCCTCCTGGACTAGCTGGAGATACGCAGTATTTT	CASSTPPGLAGDTQYF
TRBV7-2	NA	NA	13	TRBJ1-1	TGTGCCAGCAGCTTAGCAGGAGTAACTGAAGCTTTCTTT	CASSLAGVTEAFF
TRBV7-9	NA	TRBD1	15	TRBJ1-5	TGTGCCAGCAGCCAGACGCAGGGGGCTGGTCAGCCCCAGCATTTT	CASSQTQGAGQPQHF